This TCR beta chain was captured by sequencing in a study of blood T cell repertoires in COVID-19. Study summary: The analysed material was cDNA or gDNA that came from T cells, B-cell-depleted T cells, or PBMCs.

Recruited during active infection, patients (from Seattle) were subsequently followed longitudinally. Profiled with immunoSEQ multiplex PCR; TCRdb holds only in-frame clones, not every one. The table shows about 240,000 clones, with roughly 76% occurring only once. The germline CDR1 and CDR2 sequences are MGHRA and YSYEKL. The CDR3 spans 14 residues. V shed 2 bases and J 1 base; nucleotides not matched to a gene: 0. Sequencing was performed on peripheral blood. The receptor was derived from a woman aged 80 or over with COVID-19, enrolled during active disease. The V gene is TRBV4-1, the J gene TRBJ2-3; 7 positions agree with TRBD1. The CDR3 is CASSQTGGTDTQYF. In nucleotides, the CDR3 is TGCGCCAGCAGCCAAACAGGGGGCACAGATACGCAGTATTTT.